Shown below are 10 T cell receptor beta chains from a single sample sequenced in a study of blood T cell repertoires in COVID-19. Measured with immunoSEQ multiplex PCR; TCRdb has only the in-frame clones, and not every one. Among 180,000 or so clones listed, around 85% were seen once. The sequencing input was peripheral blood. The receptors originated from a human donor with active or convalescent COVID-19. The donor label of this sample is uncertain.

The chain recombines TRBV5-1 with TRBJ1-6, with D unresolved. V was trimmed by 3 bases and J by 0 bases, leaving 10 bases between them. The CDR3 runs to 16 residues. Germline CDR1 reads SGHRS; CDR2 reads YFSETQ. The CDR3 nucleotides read TGCGCCAGCAGCTCTGACATTTACTCCTATAATTCACCCCTCCACTTT. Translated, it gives CASSSDIYSYNSPLHF.

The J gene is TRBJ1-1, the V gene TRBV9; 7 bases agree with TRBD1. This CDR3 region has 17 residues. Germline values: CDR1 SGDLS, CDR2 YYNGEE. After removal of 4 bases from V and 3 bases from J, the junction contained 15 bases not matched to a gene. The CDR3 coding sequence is TGTGCCAGCAGCCTGAGCGATGGGACAGCAACCCACACTGAAGCTTTCTTT. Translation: CASSLSDGTATHTEAFF. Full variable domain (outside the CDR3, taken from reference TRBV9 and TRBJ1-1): DSGVTQTPKHLITATGQRVTLRCSPRSGDLSVYWYQQSLDQGLQFLIQYYNGEERAKGNILERFSAQQFPDLHSELNLSSLELGDSALYFCASSLSDGTATHTEAFFGQGTRLTVV.

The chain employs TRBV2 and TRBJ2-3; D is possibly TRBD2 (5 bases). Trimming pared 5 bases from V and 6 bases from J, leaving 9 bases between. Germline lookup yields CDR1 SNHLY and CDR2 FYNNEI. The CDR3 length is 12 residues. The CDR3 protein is CASSRERDTQYF. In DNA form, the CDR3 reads TGTGCCAGCAGTAGGGAGAGGGATACGCAGTATTTT.

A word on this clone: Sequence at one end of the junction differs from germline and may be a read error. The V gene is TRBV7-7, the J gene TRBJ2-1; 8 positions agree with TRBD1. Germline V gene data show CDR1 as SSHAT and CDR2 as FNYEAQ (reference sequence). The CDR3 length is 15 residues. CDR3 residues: CASSLAQGGSNEQFF. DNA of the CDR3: TGTGCTAGCAGCTTAGCACAGGGGGGTAGCAATGAGCAGTTCTTC.

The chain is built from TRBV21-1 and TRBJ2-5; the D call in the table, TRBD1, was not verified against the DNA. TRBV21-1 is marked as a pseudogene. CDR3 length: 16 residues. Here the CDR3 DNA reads TGTGCCAGCAGCTCTACTCAGGGACAGGGAGGAGAGACCCAGTACTTC. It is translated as CASSSTQGQGGETQYF.

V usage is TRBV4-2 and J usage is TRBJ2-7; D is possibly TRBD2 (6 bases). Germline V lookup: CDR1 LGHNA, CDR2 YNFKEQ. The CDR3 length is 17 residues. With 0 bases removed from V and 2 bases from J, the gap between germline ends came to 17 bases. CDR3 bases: TGTGCCAGCAGCCAAGAGGTCCCGGGAGAGGTGGCCTACGAGCAGTACTTC. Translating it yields CASSQEVPGEVAYEQYF.

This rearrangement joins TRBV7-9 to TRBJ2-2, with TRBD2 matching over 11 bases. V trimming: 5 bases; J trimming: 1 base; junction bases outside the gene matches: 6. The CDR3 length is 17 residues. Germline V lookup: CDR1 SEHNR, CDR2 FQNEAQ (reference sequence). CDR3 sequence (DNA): TGTGCCAGCAGCCCCCTCGGGACTAGCGGGAACACCGGGGAGCTGTTTTTT. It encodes CASSPLGTSGNTGELFF.

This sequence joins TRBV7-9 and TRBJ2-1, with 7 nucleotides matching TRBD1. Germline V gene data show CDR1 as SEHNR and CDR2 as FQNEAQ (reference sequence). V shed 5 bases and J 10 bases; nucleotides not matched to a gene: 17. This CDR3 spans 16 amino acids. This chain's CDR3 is CASSSMTGWGLYEQFF. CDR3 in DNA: TGTGCCAGCAGCAGCATGACAGGGTGGGGGTTATACGAGCAGTTCTTC.

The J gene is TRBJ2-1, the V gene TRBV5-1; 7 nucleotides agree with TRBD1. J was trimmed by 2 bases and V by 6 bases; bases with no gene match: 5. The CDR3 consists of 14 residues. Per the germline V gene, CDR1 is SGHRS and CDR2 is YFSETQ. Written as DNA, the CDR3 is TGCGCCAGCAATAACAGGGGTCCCTACAATGAGCAGTTCTTC. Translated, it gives CASNNRGPYNEQFF.

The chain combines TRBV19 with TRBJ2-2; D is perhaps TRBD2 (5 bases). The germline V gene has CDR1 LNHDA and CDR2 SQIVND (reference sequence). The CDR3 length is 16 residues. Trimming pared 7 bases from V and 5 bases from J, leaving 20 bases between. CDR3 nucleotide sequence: TGTGCCAGTACCTTTAGGTGGACCACGGGGACCGGGGAGCTGTTTTTT. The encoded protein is CASTFRWTTGTGELFF.